This T cell receptor (beta chain) originates from a study of cytomegalovirus exposure and HLA in healthy donors. Findings and limits, study-wide: In vitro, three CMV-associated chains proved specific for CMV antigens.

It was with 60 Vbeta and 13 Jbeta primers that the PCR ran. TCRdb keeps only in-frame clones here, not all; method: immunoSEQ multiplex PCR. The table has approximately 140,000 clones, over 60% seen once. A remark on this clone: Its specificity is unknown.

The ends were cut back, 5 bases at V and 1 base at J, with 8 bases in the middle. Looked up from germline, CDR1 is PRHDT and CDR2 is FYEKMQ (reference sequence). The CDR3 has 13 residues. This clonotype originated in a woman aged 55-69 years in good health and CMV-seronegative. V usage is TRBV13 and J usage is TRBJ2-5; maybe TRBD1 (5 bases). Sequenced sample: PBMCs. The CDR3, as DNA: TGTGCCAGCAGCAGGGGATCCCAAGAGACCCAGTACTTC. This gives the protein CASSRGSQETQYF.